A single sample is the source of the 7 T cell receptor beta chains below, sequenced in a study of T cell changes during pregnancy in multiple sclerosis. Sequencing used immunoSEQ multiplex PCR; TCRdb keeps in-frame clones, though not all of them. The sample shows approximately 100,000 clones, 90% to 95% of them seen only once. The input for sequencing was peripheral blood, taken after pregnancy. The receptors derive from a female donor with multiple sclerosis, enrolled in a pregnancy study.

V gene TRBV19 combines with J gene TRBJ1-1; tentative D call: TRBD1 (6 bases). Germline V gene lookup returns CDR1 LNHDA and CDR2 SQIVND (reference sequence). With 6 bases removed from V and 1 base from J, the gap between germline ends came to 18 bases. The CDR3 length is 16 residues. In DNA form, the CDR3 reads TGTGCCAGTAGCCCCTTGGGGGCACAGTCGAACACTGAAGCTTTCTTT. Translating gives CASSPLGAQSNTEAFF.

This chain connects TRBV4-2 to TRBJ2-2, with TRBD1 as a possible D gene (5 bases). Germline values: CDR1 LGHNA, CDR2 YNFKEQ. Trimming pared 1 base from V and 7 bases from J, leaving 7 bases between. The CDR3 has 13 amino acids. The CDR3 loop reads CASSQGGGGELFF. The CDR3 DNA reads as TGTGCCAGCAGCCAAGGGGGCGGCGGGGAGCTGTTTTTT.

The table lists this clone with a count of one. The CDR3 sequence is CASSSQSGERGGRNTQYF. In DNA, the CDR3 is TGTGCCAGCAGCTCCCAATCTGGCGAGCGGGGGGGCCGAAATACGCAGTATTTT. The chain combines TRBV13 with TRBJ2-3; TRBD2 matches 10 bases. The CDR3 runs 18 residues. Losses at the gene ends were 4 bases for V and 7 bases for J; bases not matched to a gene: 17. Germline loops: CDR1 PRHDT, CDR2 FYEKMQ (reference sequence).

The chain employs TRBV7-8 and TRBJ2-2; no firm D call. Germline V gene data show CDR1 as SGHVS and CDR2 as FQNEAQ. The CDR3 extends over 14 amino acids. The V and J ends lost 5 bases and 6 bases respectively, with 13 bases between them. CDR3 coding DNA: TGTGCCAGCAGCGTAGAATCAGGCTCCGGGGAGCTGTTTTTT. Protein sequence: CASSVESGSGELFF.

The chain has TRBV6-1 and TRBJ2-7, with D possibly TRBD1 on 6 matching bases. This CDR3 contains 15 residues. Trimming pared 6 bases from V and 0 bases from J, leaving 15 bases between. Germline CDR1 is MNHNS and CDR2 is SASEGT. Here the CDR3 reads CASRTRTDSSYEQYF. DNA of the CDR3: TGTGCCAGCAGAACGAGGACGGACAGCTCCTACGAGCAGTACTTC.

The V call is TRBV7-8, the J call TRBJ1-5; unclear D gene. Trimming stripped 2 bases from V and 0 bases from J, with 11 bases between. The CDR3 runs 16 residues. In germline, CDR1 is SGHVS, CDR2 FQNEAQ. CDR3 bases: TGTGCCAGCAGCTTACTCGCCATAGATAGCAATCAGCCCCAGCATTTT. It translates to CASSLLAIDSNQPQHF.

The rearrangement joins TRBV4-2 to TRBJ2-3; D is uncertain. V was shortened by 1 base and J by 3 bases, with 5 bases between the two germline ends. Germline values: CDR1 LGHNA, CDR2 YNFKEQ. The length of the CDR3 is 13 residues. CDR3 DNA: TGTGCCAGCAGCCAAGTAATGACAGATACGCAGTATTTT. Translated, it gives CASSQVMTDTQYF.